The following is a T cell receptor (beta chain) sequence with its context. The patients with Susac syndrome were individuals who fulfilled the recently defined diagnostic criteria for disease that was either definite or probable. This entry belongs to a study of CD8 T cells in Susac syndrome. In the study overall: When blood was drawn, the patients with Susac syndrome were therapy-naive, on corticosteroids, or on intravenous immunoglobulin alone.

From germline, CDR1 is SNHLY and CDR2 FYNNEI. This CDR3 contains 16 residues. V shed 6 bases and J 2 bases; nucleotides not matched to a gene: 10. cDNA came from roughly 0.53 to 1 ug RNA primed by random hexamers. Amplification of TCR beta CDR3 by immunoSEQ multiplex PCR spanned 54 Vbeta and 13 Jbeta. TCRdb processed the immunoSEQ multiplex PCR reads anew with MiXCR; each CDR3 protein has one entry. The sample holds about 150,000 distinct CDR3 sequences, around 95% seen once. The specimen sequenced was CD4+ T cells from PBMCs. V usage is TRBV2 and J usage is TRBJ2-3, with 8 bases identical to TRBD1. The TCR originated in a human donor with Susac syndrome. CDR3: CASSGGAQGATDTQYF. As DNA, the CDR3 is TGTGCCAGCAGCGGGGGAGCTCAGGGGGCCACAGATACGCAGTATTTT.